The 10 T cell receptor beta chains reported below all come from one sample, sequenced in a study of cytomegalovirus exposure and HLA in healthy donors (dated by TCRdb to about 2017). Library preparation was by the immunoSEQ multiplex PCR assay. A mixture of 60 forward primers for TCR Vbeta segments and 13 reverse primers for TCR Jbeta segments was used in the multiplex PCR. TCRdb mirrors the immuneACCESS table, restricted to in-frame sequences. Some clones are absent from its copies; in checked studies, under half trace to an unresolved V gene, and the reason for the others is unknown. Recorded for this sample are about 130,000 clones; approximately 64% of them occurred a single time. The ten biggest clones cover 2% to 2.5% of the sample. Sequencing was done on a sample of PBMCs. The source of these receptors is a middle-aged woman in good health and CMV-seronegative.

This clone was detected only a few times. CDR3 nucleotide sequence: TGTGCCAGCAGCTTAGAGGGGCTGCTAACAGATACGCAGTATTTT. Translating gives CASSLEGLLTDTQYF. The rearrangement uses TRBV11-2 and TRBJ2-3; D possibly corresponds to TRBD1 (5 bases). The V end was cut by 0 bases, the J end by 3 bases, with 10 bases between. CDR3 size: 15 residues. CDR1 SGHAT and CDR2 FQNNGV come from the germline V gene.

This chain's CDR3 is CASSYGGFPEQYF. The CDR3 coding sequence is TGTGCCAGCAGTTACGGAGGGTTCCCGGAGCAGTACTTC. This chain links TRBV6-5 with TRBJ2-7; a weak D match, TRBD2 (6 bases). Deletions cut 2 bases from V and 7 bases from J, with 12 bases between. This CDR3 is 13 amino acids long. The V gene's germline CDR1 is MNHEY and CDR2 SVGAGI.

This clone came up a few times. The chain joins TRBV18 to TRBJ2-1, with D maybe TRBD1 (6 bases). This CDR3 contains 15 residues. Trimming pared 2 bases from V and 5 bases from J, leaving 13 bases between. From germline, CDR1 is KGHSH and CDR2 LQKENI. DNA of the CDR3: TGTGCCAGCTCACCAGGTGGACAGCTCAACAATGAGCAGTTCTTC. Its translation: CASSPGGQLNNEQFF.

The rearrangement uses TRBV7-2 and TRBJ2-2; the D is unclear. V lost 5 bases and J lost 6, with 13 bases in between. Germline CDR1 reads SGHTA; CDR2 reads FQGNSA. This CDR3 region has 14 residues. In nucleotides, the CDR3 is TGTGCCAGCAGCGTACTACGGCATTCCGGGGAGCTGTTTTTT. The encoded protein is CASSVLRHSGELFF.

The chain combines TRBV10-3 with TRBJ1-2; D might be TRBD1 (5 bases). CDR3 length equals 16 residues. Germline loops: CDR1 ENHRY, CDR2 SYGVKD. Trimming took 3 bases from V and 2 from J, leaving 16 bases between them. For the CDR3, the DNA is TGTGCCATCAGTGAAGGGCAGGGATTGAGAAACTATGGCTACACCTTC. This codes for CAISEGQGLRNYGYTF.

The V gene is TRBV19, the J gene TRBJ2-1; possibly TRBD2 for D (5 bases). V dropped 5 bases and J dropped 7 bases, with 18 bases sitting between them. The CDR3 has 15 residues. CDR1 LNHDA and CDR2 SQIVND come from the germline V gene (reference sequence). The CDR3, as DNA: TGTGCCAGTAGTCCTAGCCACTATTCGCGGAATGAGCAGTTCTTC. Translated, it gives CASSPSHYSRNEQFF. Variable domain in full (rest from reference TRBV19 and TRBJ2-1): DGGITQSPKYLFRKEGQNVTLSCEQNLNHDAMYWYRQDPGQGLRLIYYSQIVNDFQKGDIAEGYSVSREKKESFPLTVTSAQKNPTAFYLCASSPSHYSRNEQFFGPGTRLTVL.

Only a few counts were recorded for this clone. J is TRBJ2-3 and V is TRBV5-4; D gene uncertain. There are 14 residues in the CDR3. Germline CDR1 is SGHNT and CDR2 is YYREEE (reference sequence). Trimming stripped 2 bases from V and 4 bases from J, with 11 bases between. CDR3 sequence: CASSFPRISDTQYF. Here the CDR3 DNA reads TGTGCCAGCAGCTTCCCTAGAATTTCAGATACGCAGTATTTT.

This sequence joins TRBV7-9 and TRBJ1-2; no clear D. The CDR3 extends over 14 amino acids. Germline lookup yields CDR1 SEHNR and CDR2 FQNEAQ (reference sequence). Trimming cost V 6 bases and J 0 bases, with 11 bases left between them. CDR3 residues: CASRDRTSNYGYTF. The CDR3 coding sequence is TGTGCCAGCAGGGACCGGACTTCTAACTATGGCTACACCTTC.

The DNA of the CDR3 is TGTGCCAGCAGTTCCCCACAGGTTGGCCTCTCTGGGGCCAACGTCCTGACTTTC. This encodes CASSSPQVGLSGANVLTF. The chain joins TRBV28 to TRBJ2-6; a weak D match, TRBD1 (5 bases). The CDR3 extends over 18 amino acids. The germline CDR1 and CDR2 sequences are MDHEN and SYDVKM. V lost 4 bases and J lost 0, with 16 bases in between.

The chain has TRBV4-1 and TRBJ2-7, with 7 bases fitting TRBD1. V gave up 3 bases and J gave up 2 bases; unmatched junction bases: 4. CDR3 length: 14 residues. Germline loops: CDR1 MGHRA, CDR2 YSYEKL. CDR3 protein: CASSHRQGAYEQYF. The DNA of the CDR3 is TGCGCCAGCAGCCACAGACAGGGCGCCTACGAGCAGTACTTC.